This is a list of T cell receptor beta chains from one sample in a study of molecular identifiers for immune sequencing clone quantification. TCRdb reanalysed the PCR reads using MiXCR and keeps one entry per CDR3 protein. The sample records more than 550,000 distinct CDR3 sequences, 25% being singletons. Sequencing was carried out using naive CD8+ T cells from blood, with Jurkat cell RNA spiked in. All receptors derive from a human donor in good health. Some libraries in this study had Jurkat cell RNA spiked in. The CDR3 runs from the conserved cysteine through the conserved F or W. The D gene is left open where the match is weak. Size is omitted from some rows. Given values are once, few, many or a class for expanded clones.

abundance: .
j_gene: TRBJ2-7
v_gene: TRBV6-5
d_gene: TRBD2
CDR3nt: TGTGCCAGCAGCCCACCCCTCCGGGAGGGTACCTACGAGCAGTACTTC
CDR3aa: CASSPPLREGTYEQYF

abundance: few
j_gene: TRBJ2-7
v_gene: TRBV27
d_gene: .
CDR3nt: TGTGCCAGCAGTTTCGGGGGCAGCGGTACCTACGAGCAGTACTTC
CDR3aa: CASSFGGSGTYEQYF

abundance: few
j_gene: TRBJ2-3
v_gene: TRBV11-2
d_gene: TRBD2
CDR3nt: TGTGCCAGCAGCTTATGGGGCGGGAGTAGCACAGATACGCAGTATTTT
CDR3aa: CASSLWGGSSTDTQYF

abundance: .
j_gene: TRBJ2-1
v_gene: TRBV6-2/TRBV6-3
d_gene: .
CDR3nt: TGTGCCAGCAGTCCACTGGATGAGCAGTTCTTC
CDR3aa: CASSPLDEQFF

abundance: .
j_gene: TRBJ2-7
v_gene: TRBV5-5
d_gene: .
CDR3nt: TGTGCCAGCAGCTGGGGAGCATCCTACGAGCAGTACTTC
CDR3aa: CASSWGASYEQYF

abundance: .
j_gene: TRBJ2-7
v_gene: TRBV23-1
d_gene: TRBD2
CDR3nt: TGCGCCAGCAGTCACTGGCTAGCGGGGGGATACGAGCAGTACTTC
CDR3aa: CASSHWLAGGYEQYF

abundance: few
j_gene: TRBJ1-2
v_gene: TRBV3-1
d_gene: TRBD1
CDR3nt: TGTGCCAGCAGCCAAGGACAGGGGGCGCTTCATGGCTACACCTTC
CDR3aa: CASSQGQGALHGYTF

abundance: many
j_gene: TRBJ2-2
v_gene: TRBV24-1
d_gene: .
CDR3nt: TGTGCCACCAGTGATCCCTACAGGACCGGGGAGCTGTTTTTT
CDR3aa: CATSDPYRTGELFF

abundance: .
j_gene: TRBJ2-2
v_gene: TRBV5-3
d_gene: .
CDR3nt: TGTGCCAGCAGCTTATGGGATAACGCGAACACCGGGGAGCTGTTTTTT
CDR3aa: CASSLWDNANTGELFF

abundance: few
j_gene: TRBJ2-7
v_gene: TRBV6-2/TRBV6-3
d_gene: .
CDR3nt: TGTGCCAGCAGTTACCGGGTCACAACCTCCTACGAGCAGTACTTC
CDR3aa: CASSYRVTTSYEQYF

abundance: .
j_gene: TRBJ2-1
v_gene: TRBV19
d_gene: TRBD2
CDR3nt: TGTGCCAGTAGTATTAAGGGTCTAGCGGGGATGAATGAGCAGTTCTTC
CDR3aa: CASSIKGLAGMNEQFF

abundance: many
j_gene: TRBJ2-7
v_gene: TRBV2
d_gene: .
CDR3nt: TGTGCCAGCAGTGCGAGCCGGGCCCTCGAGCAGTACTTC
CDR3aa: CASSASRALEQYF

abundance: few
j_gene: TRBJ2-7
v_gene: TRBV25-1
d_gene: .
CDR3nt: TGTGCCAGCAGTGGCCCCCGGACGCATTACGAGCAGTACTTC
CDR3aa: CASSGPRTHYEQYF

abundance: many
j_gene: TRBJ2-1
v_gene: TRBV5-5
d_gene: TRBD2
CDR3nt: TGTGCCAGCAGCCCGGGACTAGTCTACAATGAGCAGTTCTTC
CDR3aa: CASSPGLVYNEQFF

abundance: .
j_gene: TRBJ1-3
v_gene: TRBV12-3/TRBV12-4
d_gene: TRBD1
CDR3nt: TGTGCCAGTTCCGCGGCGAGACAGGGGATAATAATCTCTGGAAACACCATATATTTT
CDR3aa: CASSAARQGIIISGNTIYF

abundance: many
j_gene: TRBJ1-1
v_gene: TRBV7-3
d_gene: .
CDR3nt: TGTGCCAGCAGGTCAGAGATGAACACTGAAGCTTTCTTT
CDR3aa: CASRSEMNTEAFF

abundance: .
j_gene: TRBJ2-3
v_gene: TRBV6-2/TRBV6-3
d_gene: .
CDR3nt: TGTGCCAGCAGTTACTCGACTCGGGATACGCAGTACTTT
CDR3aa: CASSYSTRDTQYF

abundance: once
j_gene: TRBJ1-1
v_gene: TRBV13
d_gene: .
CDR3nt: TGTGCCAGCAGCCCCTTTGAGGGAATGGACACTGAGGCTTTCTTT
CDR3aa: CASSPFEGMDTEAFF

abundance: many
j_gene: TRBJ2-7
v_gene: TRBV7-9
d_gene: .
CDR3nt: TGTGCCAGCAGCTTAGCTCTCGCGGGTCTTTCCTACGAGCAGTACTTC
CDR3aa: CASSLALAGLSYEQYF

abundance: once
j_gene: TRBJ2-2
v_gene: TRBV3-1
d_gene: .
CDR3nt: TGTGCCAGCTGCCCCCCGACTAGAATCCTCGGTGGGGAGCTGTTTTTT
CDR3aa: CASCPPTRILGGELFF

abundance: few
j_gene: TRBJ1-4
v_gene: TRBV27
d_gene: TRBD1
CDR3nt: TGTGCCAGCAGTTTAACGTGGGACAGGGCAACTAATGAAAAACTGTTTTTT
CDR3aa: CASSLTWDRATNEKLFF

abundance: .
j_gene: TRBJ2-7
v_gene: TRBV10-3
d_gene: .
CDR3nt: TGTGCCATCACCAAGGAGGCGTCCTACGAGCAGTACTTC
CDR3aa: CAITKEASYEQYF

abundance: .
j_gene: TRBJ2-1
v_gene: TRBV7-2
d_gene: TRBD1
CDR3nt: TGTGCCAGCAGCCAGTACAGGACAGGGGGTAGTGATGAGCAGTTCTTC
CDR3aa: CASSQYRTGGSDEQFF

abundance: .
j_gene: TRBJ2-3
v_gene: TRBV30
d_gene: .
CDR3nt: TGTGCCTGGAGTGTACGTGGGGGGGCCTTGGATACGCAGTATTTT
CDR3aa: CAWSVRGGALDTQYF

abundance: .
j_gene: TRBJ2-5
v_gene: TRBV28
d_gene: .
CDR3nt: TGTGCCAGCAGTTTATATCAGGATTCTCAAGAGACCCAGTACTTC
CDR3aa: CASSLYQDSQETQYF

abundance: many
j_gene: TRBJ1-5
v_gene: TRBV5-3
d_gene: .
CDR3nt: TGTGCCAGAAGCTATGGGGACGTTCAACATAGCAATCAGCCCCAGCATTTT
CDR3aa: CARSYGDVQHSNQPQHF

abundance: .
j_gene: TRBJ1-2
v_gene: TRBV7-9
d_gene: .
CDR3nt: TGTGCCAGCAGCTTAGCGGGGGAAGGCTATGGCTACACCTTC
CDR3aa: CASSLAGEGYGYTF

abundance: few
j_gene: TRBJ1-4
v_gene: TRBV19
d_gene: .
CDR3nt: TGTGCCAGCGGAGATACGACTAATGAAAAACTGTTTTTT
CDR3aa: CASGDTTNEKLFF

abundance: .
j_gene: TRBJ1-1
v_gene: TRBV19
d_gene: .
CDR3nt: TGTGCCAGTAGTATCTCCCGCGGCAGGGAGAGGATGAACACTGAAGCTTTCTTT
CDR3aa: CASSISRGRERMNTEAFF

abundance: .
j_gene: TRBJ2-7
v_gene: TRBV10-1
d_gene: TRBD2
CDR3nt: TGCGCCAGCAGTGAGACTTCGGGACTATGGGACGAGCAGTACTTC
CDR3aa: CASSETSGLWDEQYF

abundance: .
j_gene: TRBJ2-7
v_gene: TRBV5-8
d_gene: TRBD1
CDR3nt: TGTGCCAGCAGCTATCCCGGGACAGGGTACGAGCAGTACTTC
CDR3aa: CASSYPGTGYEQYF

abundance: .
j_gene: TRBJ1-5
v_gene: TRBV5-1
d_gene: .
CDR3nt: TGCGCCAGCAGCTACCTGGGGGGCGATCAGCCCCAGCATTTT
CDR3aa: CASSYLGGDQPQHF

abundance: few
j_gene: TRBJ2-3
v_gene: TRBV13
d_gene: TRBD2
CDR3nt: TGTGCCAGCAGCCTGGGACTAGCGGGAACAATGTCCACAGATACGCAGTATTTT
CDR3aa: CASSLGLAGTMSTDTQYF

abundance: few
j_gene: TRBJ2-3
v_gene: TRBV7-2
d_gene: .
CDR3nt: TGTGCCAGCGGCAAAGGACATGGTGCAGATACGCAGTATTTT
CDR3aa: CASGKGHGADTQYF

abundance: few
j_gene: TRBJ1-5
v_gene: TRBV5-8
d_gene: TRBD1
CDR3nt: TGTGCCAGCAGCCTGAATGGGGACAGGGTCGATCAGCCCCAGCATTTT
CDR3aa: CASSLNGDRVDQPQHF

abundance: many
j_gene: TRBJ2-7
v_gene: TRBV4-3
d_gene: .
CDR3nt: TGCGCCAGCAGCCAAGATCTTGGACAGCTACCCTACGAGCAGTACTTC
CDR3aa: CASSQDLGQLPYEQYF

abundance: few
j_gene: TRBJ1-2
v_gene: TRBV9
d_gene: TRBD1
CDR3nt: TGTGCCAGCACCCCCTGGGACAGTGCGGTTGGCTACACCTTC
CDR3aa: CASTPWDSAVGYTF

abundance: once
j_gene: TRBJ1-1
v_gene: TRBV5-5
d_gene: TRBD1
CDR3nt: TGTGCCAACAGCTCTGACAGGGCCACTGAAGCTTTCTTT
CDR3aa: CANSSDRATEAFF

abundance: .
j_gene: TRBJ2-2
v_gene: TRBV5-1
d_gene: .
CDR3nt: TGCGCCAGCAGCTTGGAATGGGGCGCCACAGGAGACACCGGGGAGCTGTTTTTT
CDR3aa: CASSLEWGATGDTGELFF

abundance: .
j_gene: TRBJ1-4
v_gene: TRBV7-9
d_gene: TRBD1
CDR3nt: TGTGCCAGCAGCGACAGGACAGGGGTAGGGGAAAAACTGTCTTTT
CDR3aa: CASSDRTGVGEKLSF

abundance: many
j_gene: TRBJ1-4
v_gene: TRBV4-1
d_gene: TRBD1
CDR3nt: TGCGCCAGCAGCCAACGGACAGGGTTTAATGAAAAACTGTTTTTT
CDR3aa: CASSQRTGFNEKLFF

abundance: .
j_gene: TRBJ1-3
v_gene: TRBV4-3
d_gene: .
CDR3nt: TGCGCCAGCAGCCAAGATCGGACCCTAGGAAACACCATATATTTT
CDR3aa: CASSQDRTLGNTIYF

abundance: many
j_gene: TRBJ2-3
v_gene: TRBV28
d_gene: .
CDR3nt: TGTGCCAGCAGTCTCGACAGGAGAGCTAGCACAGATACGCAGTATTTT
CDR3aa: CASSLDRRASTDTQYF

abundance: .
j_gene: TRBJ1-5
v_gene: TRBV6-6
d_gene: .
CDR3nt: TGTGCCAGCAGGGAAGACCGTCAGCCCCAGCATTTT
CDR3aa: CASREDRQPQHF

abundance: .
j_gene: TRBJ2-1
v_gene: TRBV7-3
d_gene: .
CDR3nt: TGTGCCAGCAGCTCAAAGGGACAGGGGAGCGGGAGGGCCCTCGGTGATTATGAGCAGTTCTTC
CDR3aa: CASSSKGQGSGRALGDYEQFF

abundance: .
j_gene: TRBJ2-4
v_gene: TRBV7-8
d_gene: TRBD2
CDR3nt: TGTGCCAGCAGCACACGGGGGACTAGCAGGACAAAAAACACTCAGTACTTC
CDR3aa: CASSTRGTSRTKNTQYF

abundance: few
j_gene: TRBJ2-2
v_gene: TRBV28
d_gene: .
CDR3nt: TGTGCCAGCACGTTTTGGTCACCGAACACCGGGGAGCTGTTTTTT
CDR3aa: CASTFWSPNTGELFF

abundance: few
j_gene: TRBJ2-7
v_gene: TRBV4-3
d_gene: TRBD1
CDR3nt: TGCGCCAGCAGCCAAGATCCCACAGGGGCTACCTACGAGCAGTACTTC
CDR3aa: CASSQDPTGATYEQYF

abundance: few
j_gene: TRBJ1-5
v_gene: TRBV19
d_gene: .
CDR3nt: TGTGCCAGTACTATGGACAGTTATAGCAATCAGCCCCAGCATTTT
CDR3aa: CASTMDSYSNQPQHF

abundance: .
j_gene: TRBJ2-2
v_gene: TRBV29-1
d_gene: .
CDR3nt: TGCAGCGTTGGGGCAACGAACACCGGGGAGCTGTGTTTT
CDR3aa: CSVGATNTGELCF

abundance: .
j_gene: TRBJ2-7
v_gene: TRBV12-3/TRBV12-4
d_gene: TRBD2
CDR3nt: TGTGCCAGCAGTCCCAGCGGGAGGAGTTACGAGCAGTACTTC
CDR3aa: CASSPSGRSYEQYF

abundance: many
j_gene: TRBJ2-3
v_gene: TRBV7-9
d_gene: .
CDR3nt: TGTGCCAGCAGCGCGTCCTCGGGCACAGATACGCAGTATTTT
CDR3aa: CASSASSGTDTQYF

abundance: many
j_gene: TRBJ2-3
v_gene: TRBV7-9
d_gene: TRBD2
CDR3nt: TGTGCCAGTATTAGCGGGGGGGAGACAGATACGCAGTATTTT
CDR3aa: CASISGGETDTQYF

abundance: few
j_gene: TRBJ1-2
v_gene: TRBV7-9
d_gene: .
CDR3nt: TGTGCCAGCGGCTTAGAAACTAACTATGGCTACACCTTC
CDR3aa: CASGLETNYGYTF

abundance: few
j_gene: TRBJ2-3
v_gene: TRBV19
d_gene: .
CDR3nt: TGTGCCAGTAGTCCCCCACTGGAGGATACGCAGTATTTT
CDR3aa: CASSPPLEDTQYF

abundance: few
j_gene: TRBJ2-5
v_gene: TRBV5-6
d_gene: TRBD2
CDR3nt: TGTGCCAGCAGCTCATGGGGCGGGAGTAAAGAGACCCAGTACTTC
CDR3aa: CASSSWGGSKETQYF

abundance: many
j_gene: TRBJ2-5
v_gene: TRBV6-5
d_gene: .
CDR3nt: TGTGCCAGCAGTCACCCCCCGGCTAGCAGGCAAGAGACCCAGTACTTC
CDR3aa: CASSHPPASRQETQYF